The 21 T cell receptor beta chains below were found in one sample sequenced in a study of response to subunit inactivated influenza vaccine. TCRdb itself ran the RT-PCR reads through MiXCR, one entry per CDR3 protein. The table includes around 710,000 distinct CDR3 sequences, about 15% detected once. Sequenced here: PBMCs from blood, sampled 14 to 15 days before vaccination. The source is a man aged 45 to 65 who received an inactivated influenza vaccine.

The chain is built from TRBV7-2 and TRBJ2-3; 7 nucleotides align to TRBD2. The CDR3 totals 15 residues. Looked up from germline, CDR1 is SGHTA and CDR2 is FQGNSA. Losses at the gene ends were 2 bases for V and 4 bases for J; bases not matched to a gene: 6. CDR3 nucleotides: TGTGCCAGCAGCTTATCGGGAGGTACCGCAGATACGCAGTATTTT. It codes for CASSLSGGTADTQYF.

This rearrangement joins TRBV5-5 to TRBJ2-4, with 7 positions matching TRBD1. The CDR3 consists of 14 residues. CDR1 and CDR2 (germline): SGHKS, YYEKEE (reference sequence). V lost 0 bases to trimming and J lost 4 bases; unmatched junction nucleotides: 1. The chain's CDR3 is CASSLAGQKNIQYF. The DNA of the CDR3 is TGTGCCAGCAGCTTGGCGGGACAGAAAAACATTCAGTACTTC.

This clonotype appeared a few times. The chain recombines TRBV29-1 with TRBJ1-4; no clear D. The CDR3 contains 12 residues. Between the trimmed V and J ends, which lost 4 bases and 8 bases, there was a span of 11 bases. From germline, CDR1 is SQVTM and CDR2 ANQGSEA. DNA for the CDR3: TGCAGCGTTGGGGCCGGGGAGGAAAAACTGTTTTTT. This translates into CSVGAGEEKLFF.

V gene TRBV7-9 combines with J gene TRBJ2-4; D is unclear. V lost 1 base and J lost 11, with 12 bases in between. Germline loops: CDR1 SEHNR, CDR2 FQNEAQ (reference sequence). There are 13 residues in the CDR3. CDR3 DNA sequence: TGTGCCAGCAGCTTAGAGGGCAGGCCGCTTCAGTACTTC. Translating it yields CASSLEGRPLQYF.

The table lists this clonotype with many counts. This chain links TRBV10-3 with TRBJ2-7; 9 positions match TRBD1. V dropped 7 bases and J dropped 3; count of bases not matched to a gene: 16. The CDR3 covers 17 residues. The germline V gene encodes CDR1 ENHRY and CDR2 SYGVKD. The CDR3 DNA is TGTGCCATCATCGACGGGGGGACAGGGTTTGACGACTACGAGCAGTACTTC. It yields the protein CAIIDGGTGFDDYEQYF.

The chain combines TRBV7-8 with TRBJ2-2, with D tentatively TRBD1 (5 bases). V shed 5 bases and J shed 6 bases, with 19 bases lying between them. Germline V gene sequence: CDR1 SGHVS, CDR2 FQNEAQ. This CDR3 is built from 16 residues. The CDR3 DNA sequence: TGTGCCAGCAGCCTCAGGGCCCAGAGAGTCCCCGGGGAGCTGTTTTTT. It specifies CASSLRAQRVPGELFF.

J is TRBJ2-1 and V is TRBV12-3 or TRBV12-4; 7 nucleotides agree with TRBD2. The CDR3 has 13 amino acids. The V and J ends lost 2 bases and 9 bases, in that order; junction bases with no gene match: 4. CDR3 in amino acids: CASSLSSSGEQFF. CDR3 nucleotide sequence: TGTGCCAGCAGTTTATCCTCTAGCGGTGAGCAGTTCTTC.

The chain has TRBV3-1 and TRBJ2-3, with D unresolved. V was trimmed by 4 bases and J by 0 bases, leaving 14 bases between them. The CDR3 is 16 amino acids. The germline V gene encodes CDR1 LGHDT and CDR2 YNNKEL (reference sequence). CDR3 amino acids: CASSPSWAESTDTQYF. Here the CDR3 DNA reads TGTGCCAGCAGCCCCTCATGGGCGGAAAGCACAGATACGCAGTATTTT.

This clonotype was counted many times. The chain combines TRBV28 with TRBJ2-7; no clear D. Germline V lookup: CDR1 MDHEN, CDR2 SYDVKM. This CDR3 is built from 14 residues. The V and J ends lost 6 bases and 1 base respectively, with 13 bases between them. CDR3 nucleotides: TGTGCCAGCAGACACTGGACGGATTCCTACGAGCAGTACTTC. It codes for CASRHWTDSYEQYF. The full variable domain, its missing parts supplied by reference TRBV28 and TRBJ2-7, is DVKVTQSSRYLVKRTGEKVFLECVQDMDHENMFWYRQDPGLGLRLIYFSYDVKMKEKGDIPEGYSVSREKKERFSLILESASTNQTSMYLCASRHWTDSYEQYFGPGTRLTVT.

This chain connects TRBV11-2 to TRBJ2-4; D is perhaps TRBD1 (6 bases). Germline V gene lookup returns CDR1 SGHAT and CDR2 FQNNGV. Trimming shortened V by 5 bases and J by 13 bases, and 18 bases separated the two germline ends. The CDR3 runs to 13 residues. The CDR3 DNA reads as TGTGCCAGCAGCGGCGGTGGACAGCGACTACAGTACTTC. It yields the protein CASSGGGQRLQYF.

In this sample, this clonotype turned up a few times. This chain links TRBV6-5 with TRBJ2-1, with 8 bases matching TRBD2. J lost 5 bases, V lost 1 base, and 1 base had no gene match. CDR1 MNHEY and CDR2 SVGAGI come from the germline V gene. The CDR3 runs to 14 residues. CDR3 bases: TGTGCCAGCAGTTACTTCGGGGGGGACAATGAGCAGTTCTTC. It specifies CASSYFGGDNEQFF.

V and J are TRBV4-3 and TRBJ2-3, with 12 positions matching TRBD2. Germline loops: CDR1 LGHNA, CDR2 YSLEER. The CDR3 spans 17 residues. After removal of 2 bases from V and 5 bases from J, the junction contained 8 bases not matched to a gene. The CDR3 DNA reads as TGCGCCAGCAGCCAAAGACCCCAGGGACTAGCGGGAGATACGCAGTATTTT. This sequence encodes CASSQRPQGLAGDTQYF.

This clonotype was counted a few times. This sequence joins TRBV7-9 and TRBJ1-1; TRBD1 is a possible D gene (6 bases). Germline V lookup: CDR1 SEHNR, CDR2 FQNEAQ (reference sequence). Trimming cost V 0 bases and J 8 bases, with 10 bases left between them. CDR3 length: 13 residues. Written as DNA, the CDR3 is TGTGCCAGCAGCTTAGCCCAAGACAGGGAAGCTTTCTTT. This codes for CASSLAQDREAFF.

This rearrangement joins TRBV4-1 to TRBJ2-7; D is unclear. Germline V lookup: CDR1 MGHRA, CDR2 YSYEKL. Trimming removed 1 base from V and 2 bases from J, with 15 bases in between. The CDR3 is 16 residues long. The DNA for the CDR3 is TGCGCCAGCAGCCAAGTCGCGCACGCAAGTACCTACGAGCAGTACTTC. Its translation is CASSQVAHASTYEQYF.

This clonotype appeared many times. This chain uses TRBV7-2 with TRBJ2-7, with D unresolved. The CDR3 extends over 15 amino acids. The germline V and J ends were trimmed by 5 bases and 4 bases, with 18 bases remaining between them. Germline assignment: CDR1 SGHTA and CDR2 FQGNSA. CDR3 in DNA: TGTGCCAGCAGCATAGGATGGAGCAGCTCTTACGAGCAGTACTTC. Amino acid sequence: CASSIGWSSSYEQYF.

The chain is built from TRBV10-3 and TRBJ2-1; 13 bases agree with TRBD2. With V trimmed by 3 bases and J by 9 bases, 5 bases remained unmatched. Germline assignment: CDR1 ENHRY and CDR2 SYGVKD. This CDR3 contains 15 residues. CDR3 region: CAISEGLAGEGEQFF. DNA of the CDR3: TGTGCCATCAGTGAAGGACTAGCGGGAGAGGGTGAGCAGTTCTTC.

Only a few counts were recorded for this clonotype. J is TRBJ1-6 and V is TRBV6-1; TRBD1 might be the D (6 bases). The germline V and J ends were trimmed by 0 bases and 8 bases, with 17 bases remaining between them. The CDR3 is made up of 17 amino acids. CDR1 and CDR2 (germline): MNHNS, SASEGT. DNA for the CDR3: TGTGCCAGCAGTGAAGCCCCCCCCGGGACACCTGATTCACCCCTCCACTTT. Protein: CASSEAPPGTPDSPLHF.

This clonotype occurred a few times. The CDR3 DNA is TGTGCCAGCAGCCAAGAGGGACTAGCGGGAGTGGAGACCCAGTACTTC. It translates to CASSQEGLAGVETQYF. The rearrangement joins TRBV4-2 to TRBJ2-5; 14 nucleotides match TRBD2. The germline CDR1 and CDR2 sequences are LGHNA and YNFKEQ. Trimming at V came to 0 bases and at J to 5 bases, leaving 2 bases not matched to a gene. This CDR3 has 16 amino acids.

The J gene is TRBJ1-5, the V gene TRBV5-6, with 7 nucleotides matching TRBD1. V lost 4 bases, J lost 0 bases, and 4 bases stayed unmatched. The CDR3 sequence is 15 residues long. Germline V gives CDR1 SGHDT, CDR2 YYEEEE. CDR3 DNA: TGTGCCAGCAGCCAACAGGGGAATAGCAATCAGCCCCAGCATTTT. Translated: CASSQQGNSNQPQHF.

This clonotype was detected a few times. V and J are TRBV2 and TRBJ1-1; 10 bases match TRBD1. This CDR3 has 14 amino acids. V dropped 7 bases and J dropped 5; count of bases not matched to a gene: 7. CDR1 and CDR2 (germline): SNHLY, FYNNEI. The CDR3 nucleotides are TGTGCCAGCACCCGGACAGGGGGGGAAACTGAAGCTTTCTTT. Translated, it gives CASTRTGGETEAFF.

The chain links TRBV6-1 to TRBJ1-1; perhaps TRBD1 as D (5 bases). The CDR3 is 14 amino acids. Germline values: CDR1 MNHNS, CDR2 SASEGT. V lost 4 bases and J lost 11, with 20 bases in between. CDR3 protein: CASSGTDSGSVAFF. As DNA, the CDR3 is TGTGCCAGCAGTGGGACCGATTCAGGGTCGGTGGCTTTCTTT.